These 27 T cell receptor beta chains came from one sample sequenced in a study of shared clonotypes between healthy human individuals. Libraries were prepared by immunoSEQ multiplex PCR; TCRdb keeps only in-frame clonotypes and omits some of them. This repertoire shows approximately 740,000 clones, 80% to 95% found once; its top ten account for 24%. As defined, naive CD8 cells were CD45RO-negative and positively selected for CCR7, with terminally differentiated effector memory CD45RA+ cells excluded. The specimen sequenced was naive CD8+ T cells sorted from blood. These receptor sequences come from a young man in good health.

This chain uses TRBV27 with TRBJ1-1, with D tentatively TRBD1 (5 bases). Per the germline V gene, CDR1 is MNHEY and CDR2 is SMNVEV (reference sequence). The V end lost 2 bases, the J end lost 1 base, and 8 bases lay between the germline ends. The length of the CDR3 is 14 residues. CDR3 nucleotide sequence: TGTGCCAGCAGTTTACAGGGCCAGAACACTGAAGCTTTCTTT. The encoded protein is CASSLQGQNTEAFF.

Here the CDR3 reads CASSSSGRAGDEQFF. CDR3 in DNA: TGCGCCAGCAGCAGTAGCGGGAGGGCCGGAGATGAGCAGTTCTTC. This chain uses TRBV4-1 with TRBJ2-1; TRBD2 matches at 11 bases. The CDR3 is made up of 15 amino acids. V gave up 5 bases and J gave up 8 bases; unmatched junction bases: 8. Per the germline V gene, CDR1 is MGHRA and CDR2 is YSYEKL.

The V gene is TRBV27, the J gene TRBJ2-1, with D maybe TRBD2 (5 bases). Trimming removed 7 bases from V and 8 bases from J, with 15 bases in between. CDR1 is MNHEY, CDR2 SMNVEV, per germline (reference sequence). This CDR3 has 13 residues. The CDR3 region is CASNPLERDEQFF. The CDR3 nucleotides read TGTGCCAGCAACCCGCTAGAGAGGGATGAGCAGTTCTTC.

The chain employs TRBV27 and TRBJ2-7, with D tentatively TRBD2 (5 bases). The CDR3 consists of 14 residues. The germline CDR1 and CDR2 sequences are MNHEY and SMNVEV (reference sequence). V gave up 2 bases and J gave up 3 bases, with 11 bases separating them. CDR3 residues: CASSLSGNYYEQYF. The CDR3 DNA reads as TGTGCCAGCAGTTTAAGCGGCAACTACTACGAGCAGTACTTC.

The V and J genes are TRBV9 and TRBJ2-7; maybe TRBD2 (6 bases). V was cut by 4 bases and J by 5 bases, with 16 bases left in between. Germline CDR1 and CDR2: SGDLS and YYNGEE. The CDR3 extends over 14 amino acids. The CDR3 DNA sequence: TGTGCCAGCAGCCCCGGACTATTCAACGACGAGCAGTACTTC. This translates into CASSPGLFNDEQYF.

This chain uses TRBV18 with TRBJ2-1; TRBD2 matches 12 bases. CDR3 size: 18 residues. V gave up 3 bases and J gave up 4 bases; unmatched junction bases: 10. Germline V gene lookup returns CDR1 KGHSH and CDR2 LQKENI. DNA of the CDR3: TGTGCCAGCTCACCGACTAATCCGACTAGCGGGGGATACAATGAGCAGTTCTTC. This gives the protein CASSPTNPTSGGYNEQFF.

The CDR3 DNA reads TGTGCAAGTCGCTTAGCGGGCCCTAGCGGGAGAAGCCAAGAGACCCAGTACTTC. Protein: CASRLAGPSGRSQETQYF. The chain combines TRBV12-2 with TRBJ2-5; TRBD2, the table's D call, lacks a check against the DNA. TRBV12-2 is noted as a pseudogene. The CDR3 length is 18 residues.

V usage is TRBV11-2 and J usage is TRBJ2-3, with D possibly matching TRBD2 (5 bases). Germline assignment: CDR1 SGHAT and CDR2 FQNNGV. CDR3 length: 14 amino acids. V lost 1 base and J 5 bases, leaving 10 bases between the germline ends. The CDR3 sequence is CASSLVGSVDTQYF. In DNA, the CDR3 is TGTGCCAGCAGCTTAGTCGGTAGCGTAGATACGCAGTATTTT.

The chain carries TRBV28 and TRBJ2-3; 10 bases agree with TRBD1. Germline loops: CDR1 MDHEN, CDR2 SYDVKM. The CDR3 sequence is 17 residues long. The J segment lost 4 bases and the V segment lost 3 bases, leaving 10 bases of the junction unmatched. The CDR3 DNA reads TGTGCCAGCAGTTTCCTTGGGACAGGGGTTAATGCAGATACGCAGTATTTT. It is translated as CASSFLGTGVNADTQYF.

The chain is built from TRBV5-1 and TRBJ2-1, with 9 nucleotides matching TRBD1. The CDR3 loop spans 17 amino acids. The trim removed 4 bases at V and 8 bases at J, leaving 16 bases unmatched. The germline V gene encodes CDR1 SGHRS and CDR2 YFSETQ. CDR3 bases: TGCGCCAGCAGCCCCTGGGGGGGGATACAGGGGGCGGATGAGCAGTTCTTC. As protein: CASSPWGGIQGADEQFF. The variable domain in full, with the rest retrieved from reference TRBV5-1 and TRBJ2-1, is KAGVTQTPRYLIKTRGQQVTLSCSPISGHRSVSWYQQTPGQGLQFLFEYFSETQRNKGNFPGRFSGRQFSNSRSEMNVSTLELGDSALYLCASSPWGGIQGADEQFFGPGTRLTVL.

V gene TRBV7-9 combines with J gene TRBJ1-2, with D maybe TRBD1 (6 bases). Trimming left V 5 bases short and J 6 bases short, with 16 bases between. Germline assignment: CDR1 SEHNR and CDR2 FQNEAQ (reference sequence). This CDR3 spans 14 amino acids. CDR3 in DNA: TGTGCCAGCAGCGCCGTCACAGGGATCAATGGCTACACCTTC. Translation gives CASSAVTGINGYTF.

This clone was seen once. V gene TRBV5-1 combines with J gene TRBJ2-1, with 10 bases identical to TRBD2. Germline-derived CDR1 and CDR2 are SGHRS and YFSETQ. This CDR3 contains 15 residues. Unmatched junction bases numbered 10, after V lost 7 bases and J lost 6 bases. CDR3 amino acids: CASFTGTSEVNEQFF. The CDR3 nucleotides are TGCGCCAGCTTTACCGGGACTAGCGAGGTCAATGAGCAGTTCTTC. Variable domain in full (rest from reference TRBV5-1 and TRBJ2-1): KAGVTQTPRYLIKTRGQQVTLSCSPISGHRSVSWYQQTPGQGLQFLFEYFSETQRNKGNFPGRFSGRQFSNSRSEMNVSTLELGDSALYLCASFTGTSEVNEQFFGPGTRLTVL.

The CDR3 reads CASSAPKPKGANVLTF. The CDR3 region has the DNA TGTGCCAGCAGTGCCCCCAAGCCCAAAGGGGCCAACGTCCTGACTTTC. V and J are TRBV6-1 and TRBJ2-6; unclear D gene. Looked up from germline, CDR1 is MNHNS and CDR2 is SASEGT. The CDR3 sequence is 16 residues long. Trimming took off 4 bases at V and 4 bases at J, with 14 bases between the two ends.

This sequence joins TRBV6-1 and TRBJ1-1, with D possibly matching TRBD1 (5 bases). The V end was cut by 1 base, the J end by 3 bases, with 12 bases between. Germline CDR1 MNHNS, CDR2 SASEGT. This CDR3 region has 15 residues. The DNA for the CDR3 is TGTGCCAGCAGTGAAGTCGACAGCTTAGACACTGAAGCTTTCTTT. Encoded protein: CASSEVDSLDTEAFF.

The chain recombines TRBV29-1 with TRBJ2-1; no reliable D call. V was shortened by 3 bases and J by 7 bases, with 7 bases between the two germline ends. The CDR3 totals 11 residues. Germline CDR1 is SQVTM and CDR2 is ANQGSEA. The CDR3 region is CSVDYTNEQFF. The CDR3 region has the DNA TGCAGCGTTGACTATACGAATGAGCAGTTCTTC.

The V gene is TRBV15, the J gene TRBJ2-1, with TRBD2 identical over 12 bases. Per germline, CDR1 LNHNV and CDR2 YYDKDF (reference sequence). CDR3 length: 15 residues. J gave up 8 bases and V 5 bases, and 7 bases lay outside the gene matches. CDR3 in amino acids: CATSGPTSGSHEQFF. The CDR3 bases are TGTGCCACCAGCGGGCCGACTAGCGGGAGCCATGAGCAGTTCTTC.

The V and J genes are TRBV5-6 and TRBJ2-7, with a weak D call TRBD2 (6 bases). CDR1 is SGHDT, CDR2 YYEEEE, per germline. The V gene lost 3 bases and the J gene lost 2 bases, with 18 bases spanning the gap. The CDR3 extends over 16 amino acids. The CDR3 DNA reads TGTGCCAGCAGCTCGGAGGGCCACCGCGGCCCCTACGAGCAGTACTTC. Protein sequence: CASSSEGHRGPYEQYF. Looking up the rest from reference TRBV5-6 and TRBJ2-7 gives the full variable domain: DAGVTQSPTHLIKTRGQQVTLRCSPKSGHDTVSWYQQALGQGPQFIFQYYEEEERQRGNFPDRFSGHQFPNYSSELNVNALLLGDSALYLCASSSEGHRGPYEQYFGPGTRLTVT.

CDR3: CASSYISPISSGELFF. The CDR3 coding sequence is TGTGCCAGCAGTTACATTTCCCCTATATCGTCCGGGGAGCTGTTTTTT. The chain has TRBV6-5 and TRBJ2-2, with D uncertain. Germline CDR1 reads MNHEY; CDR2 reads SVGAGI. CDR3 size: 16 residues. The V end lost 2 bases, the J end lost 6 bases, and 16 bases lay between the germline ends.

J is TRBJ2-5 and V is TRBV5-1, with TRBD1 matching over 8 bases. V lost 0 bases to trimming and J lost 4 bases; unmatched junction nucleotides: 5. Germline V gene data show CDR1 as SGHRS and CDR2 as YFSETQ. The CDR3 spans 15 residues. The DNA of the CDR3 is TGCGCCAGCAGCTTGGCCGACAGGGGAAGAGAGACCCAGTACTTC. Translating it yields CASSLADRGRETQYF.

V gene TRBV11-3 combines with J gene TRBJ2-3; the D is unclear. The ends were cut back, 1 base at V and 1 base at J, with 6 bases in the middle. This CDR3 has 14 residues. Germline V gene lookup returns CDR1 SGHNT and CDR2 YENEEA. Written as DNA, the CDR3 is TGTGCCAGCAGCTTAGGAATGGGCACAGATACGCAGTATTTT. Translating it yields CASSLGMGTDTQYF. The full variable domain, its missing parts supplied by reference TRBV11-3 and TRBJ2-3, is EAGVVQSPRYKIIEKKQPVAFWCNPISGHNTLYWYLQNLGQGPELLIRYENEEAVDDSQLPKDRFSAERLKGVDSTLKIQPAELGDSAVYLCASSLGMGTDTQYFGPGTRLTVL.

This chain connects TRBV5-1 to TRBJ2-2, with D perhaps TRBD2 (5 bases). Germline CDR1 SGHRS, CDR2 YFSETQ. V lost 0 bases, J lost 2 bases, and 20 bases lay in between. CDR3 length: 19 amino acids. The CDR3 protein is CASSLAWARGLVNTGELFF. The CDR3 DNA sequence: TGCGCCAGCAGCTTGGCCTGGGCTCGGGGTTTAGTAAACACCGGGGAGCTGTTTTTT. Variable domain in full (rest from reference TRBV5-1 and TRBJ2-2): KAGVTQTPRYLIKTRGQQVTLSCSPISGHRSVSWYQQTPGQGLQFLFEYFSETQRNKGNFPGRFSGRQFSNSRSEMNVSTLELGDSALYLCASSLAWARGLVNTGELFFGEGSRLTVL.

This chain connects TRBV29-1 to TRBJ2-1; 10 nucleotides match TRBD1. Germline V lookup: CDR1 SQVTM, CDR2 ANQGSEA. V was pared by 7 bases and J by 5 bases, with 8 bases of the junction left unmatched. This CDR3 has 14 residues. The CDR3 DNA sequence: TGCAGCGCTTCCCGGGACAGGGGCCACAATGAGCAGTTCTTC. It translates to CSASRDRGHNEQFF.

The chain joins TRBV27 to TRBJ2-1; 7 nucleotides align to TRBD2. The CDR3 has 15 residues. CDR1 MNHEY and CDR2 SMNVEV come from the germline V gene (reference sequence). The junction had 6 bases not matched to a gene; V was cut back by 7 bases and J by 0 bases. CDR3 protein: CASNLGGHSYNEQFF. The CDR3 DNA sequence: TGTGCCAGCAACTTGGGAGGGCACTCCTACAATGAGCAGTTCTTC.

V and J are TRBV7-9 and TRBJ2-1, with D maybe TRBD2 (6 bases). The CDR3 spans 14 residues. V gave up 5 bases and J gave up 7 bases, with 15 bases separating them. Per the germline V gene, CDR1 is SEHNR and CDR2 is FQNEAQ (reference sequence). DNA of the CDR3: TGTGCCAGCAGCGGGTGGGAGCGGGTGAATGAGCAGTTCTTC. Translating gives CASSGWERVNEQFF.

The chain carries TRBV23-1 and TRBJ1-1; 9 nucleotides align to TRBD1. TRBV23-1 is recorded as an ORF, its role being uncertain. Trimming took 3 bases from V and 3 from J; bases not matched to a gene: 5. This CDR3 is 15 amino acids long. The CDR3 coding sequence is TGCGCCAGCAGTCACCCGACAGGGGGATACACTGAAGCTTTCTTT. It encodes CASSHPTGGYTEAFF.

The CDR3 protein is CASSQVVTSGEISYEQYF. The CDR3 DNA sequence: TGCGCCAGCAGCCAAGTGGTGACTAGCGGAGAAATCTCCTACGAGCAGTACTTC. This sequence joins TRBV4-1 and TRBJ2-7; 9 bases align to TRBD2. CDR1 is MGHRA, CDR2 YSYEKL, per germline. The V gene end was trimmed by 1 base and the J gene end by 0 bases; junction bases not matched to a gene: 10. The CDR3 runs 18 residues.

The V call is TRBV7-9, the J call TRBJ2-1; D possibly corresponds to TRBD2 (6 bases). Trimming took off 2 bases at V and 6 bases at J, with 11 bases between the two ends. The CDR3 spans 14 residues. Per germline, CDR1 SEHNR and CDR2 FQNEAQ (reference sequence). The chain's CDR3 is CASSLTGEFNEQFF. CDR3 DNA: TGTGCCAGCAGCTTAACGGGAGAATTCAATGAGCAGTTCTTC.